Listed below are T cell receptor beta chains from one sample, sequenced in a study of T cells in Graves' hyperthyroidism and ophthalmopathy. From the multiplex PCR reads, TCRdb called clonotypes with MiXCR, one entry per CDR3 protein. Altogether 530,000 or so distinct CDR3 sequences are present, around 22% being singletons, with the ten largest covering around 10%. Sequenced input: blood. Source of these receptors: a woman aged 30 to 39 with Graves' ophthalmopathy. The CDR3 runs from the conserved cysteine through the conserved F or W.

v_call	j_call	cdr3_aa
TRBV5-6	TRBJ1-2	CASSLGPQGQSRGYTF
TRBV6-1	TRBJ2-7	CASSPRGGEEQYF
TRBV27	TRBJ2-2	CASSYATGGTGELFF
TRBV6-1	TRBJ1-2	CASSHQKPGQANYGYTF
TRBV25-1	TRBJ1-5	CASSQPISYRVWDSNQPQHF
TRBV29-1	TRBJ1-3	CGTGPSGNTIYF
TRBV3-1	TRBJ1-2	CASSQVTGSGYTF
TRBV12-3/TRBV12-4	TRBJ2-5	CASSIAGSLVGTQYF
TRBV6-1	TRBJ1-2	CASSFGRQGHGYTF
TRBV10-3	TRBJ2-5	CAISERDPAETQYF
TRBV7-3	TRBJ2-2	CASSLNPRTLATGELFF
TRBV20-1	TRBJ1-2	CSANEQRDHGYTF
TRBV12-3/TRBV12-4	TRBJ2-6	CASSSSYQDGYSGANVLTF
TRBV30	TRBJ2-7	CAWSVTASGAHEQYF
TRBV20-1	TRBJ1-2	CSARETVSYGYTF
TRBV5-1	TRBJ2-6	CASSFPQDYGAGANVLTF
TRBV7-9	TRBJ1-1	CASRHKQGPEAFF
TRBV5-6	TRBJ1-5	CASSLGQLSQPQHF
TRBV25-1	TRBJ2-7	CASSDWGTVYEQYF
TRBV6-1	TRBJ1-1	CASSKQGLKIEAFF
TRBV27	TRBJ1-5	CASSLGGENQPQHF
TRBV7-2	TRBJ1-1	CASSLDPIKAFF
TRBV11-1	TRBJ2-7	CASSPRVGAGVSSYEQYF
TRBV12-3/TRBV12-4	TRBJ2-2	CASSYPRGTNTGELFF
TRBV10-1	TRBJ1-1	CASVSQNEAFF
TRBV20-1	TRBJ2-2	CSARVGGQGTGELFF
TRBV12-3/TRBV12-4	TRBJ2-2	CASSRTLSSTGELFF
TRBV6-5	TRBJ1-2	CASSYGTGALYGYTF
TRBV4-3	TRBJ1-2	CASSQGRQTGNGYTF
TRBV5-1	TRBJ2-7	CASSTQGTFNEQYF
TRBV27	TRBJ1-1	CASSSTPNTEAFF
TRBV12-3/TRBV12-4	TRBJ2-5	CASSFEGEGTQYF
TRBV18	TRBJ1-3	CASSSTDGSGNTIYF
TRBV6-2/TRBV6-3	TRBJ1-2	CASSYHPRAAKINYGYTF
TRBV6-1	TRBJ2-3	CASRTLSTDTQYF
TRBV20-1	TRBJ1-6	CSAYKDRASSPLHF
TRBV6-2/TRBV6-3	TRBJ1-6	CASRGTRDSPLHF
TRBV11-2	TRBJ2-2	CASSQGLLANTGELFF